This T cell receptor (beta chain) was recovered during a study of shared clonotypes between healthy human individuals. The study drew all its donors from Caucasian adults living in Nashville, Tennessee. Deep was the level used in running the assay. For each subset, genomic DNA was distributed in equal portions over several immunoSEQ plates. Ten immunoSEQ deep assay plates were used by the authors to sequence unsorted PBMC DNA. Clones were sequenced by immunoSEQ multiplex PCR, and TCRdb holds only the in-frame ones, with some missing. The repertoire has around 530,000 clones, around 77% of them found once; the top ten carry around 12%. This CDR3 spans 14 amino acids. CDR1 is MDHEN, CDR2 SYDVKM, per germline. The V and J ends lost 0 bases and 7 bases respectively, with 12 bases between them.

The sequence derives from a woman aged 40 to 50 in good health. Some clones in this sample may be carry-over from other donors' samples. Sequencing input: PBMCs. The chain carries TRBV28 and TRBJ1-2; no firm D call. The CDR3 sequence is CASSLWTQLGGYTF. As DNA, the CDR3 is TGTGCCAGCAGTTTATGGACCCAGCTGGGTGGCTACACCTTC.